This T cell receptor beta chain was identified in a study of cytomegalovirus exposure and HLA in healthy donors. With 60 Vbeta and 13 Jbeta primers, the PCR was carried out. The repertoire was sequenced with immunoSEQ multiplex PCR; TCRdb's copy has only in-frame clones and lacks some. The sample data list 150,000 to 200,000 clones. The CDR3 runs to 12 residues. Germline loops: CDR1 ENHRY, CDR2 SYGVKD. About this clone: Sequence at one end of the junction differs from germline and may be a read error.

The sample consisted of PBMCs. The chain carries TRBV10-3 and TRBJ2-1; 7 nucleotides match TRBD2. The source is a woman aged 60 to 75 in good health and CMV-seronegative. The CDR3 loop is CALSGTTNEQFF. DNA for the CDR3: TGTGCCCTCAGTGGGACTACCAATGAGCAGTTCTTC.